Below, 13 T cell receptor beta chains from the same sample are listed, as sequenced in a study of T cells in Graves' hyperthyroidism and ophthalmopathy. Amplified TCR beta CDR3 regions derived from RNA transcripts. HTBI primers were used for first-round RT-PCR of the TCR CDR3. A single record per CDR3 protein comes from TCRdb applying MiXCR to the multiplex PCR reads. This sample yields about 96,000 distinct CDR3 sequences, of which under 65% are seen a single time; about 25% belongs to the top ten. Source material: blood. Every receptor here comes from a woman aged 40 to 49 with Graves' hyperthyroidism.

This rearrangement joins TRBV20-1 to TRBJ2-7; 13 bases map to TRBD2. The CDR3 length is 14 residues. Germline V gives CDR1 DFQATT, CDR2 SNEGSKA (reference sequence). V lost 6 bases and J lost 3; bases outside the gene matches: 5. CDR3 in amino acids: CSATRTSGSYEQYF. The DNA for the CDR3 is TGCAGTGCAACCCGGACTAGCGGGAGCTACGAGCAGTACTTC.

The genes are TRBV7-7 and TRBJ1-5, with 7 nucleotides matching TRBD1. The CDR3 extends over 16 amino acids. Germline CDR1 is SSHAT and CDR2 is FNYEAQ (reference sequence). The V gene end was trimmed by 5 bases and the J gene end by 0 bases; junction bases not matched to a gene: 7. The CDR3 nucleotides are TGTGCCAGCAGCACTCAGGGGGGAAATAGCAATCAGCCCCAGCATTTT. It translates to CASSTQGGNSNQPQHF.

The V and J genes are TRBV11-1 and TRBJ2-5; D might be TRBD2 (7 bases). Trimming took 2 bases from V and 9 from J, leaving 22 bases between them. Germline values: CDR1 SGHAT, CDR2 FQDESV (reference sequence). This CDR3 comprises 16 residues. CDR3 nucleotides: TGTGCCAGCAGCTTACTAGACAGTGGCGGGGGCGAGTCCCAGTACTTC. This codes for CASSLLDSGGGESQYF. Looking up the rest from reference TRBV11-1 and TRBJ2-5 gives the full variable domain: EAEVAQSPRYKITEKSQAVAFWCDPISGHATLYWYRQILGQGPELLVQFQDESVVDDSQLPKDRFSAERLKGVDSTLKIQPAELGDSAMYLCASSLLDSGGGESQYFGPGTRLLVL.

This clonotype was observed many times. The rearrangement uses TRBV6-5 and TRBJ2-2; TRBD1 agrees at 7 bases. There are 15 residues in the CDR3. V lost 3 bases and J lost 5; bases outside the gene matches: 6. Germline V lookup: CDR1 MNHEY, CDR2 SVGAGI. The CDR3 sequence: CASSYSTGPTGELFF. In nucleotides, the CDR3 is TGTGCCAGCAGTTATTCGACAGGGCCTACCGGGGAGCTGTTTTTT.

This clonotype was observed many times. The CDR3 DNA follows: TGTGCCAGCAGCGTATCCCCAGTTGAGGGAGGCTACACCTTC. Its protein is CASSVSPVEGGYTF. The chain combines TRBV9 with TRBJ1-2; D gene unclear. Between the trimmed V and J ends, which lost 1 base and 8 bases, there was a span of 15 bases. This CDR3 contains 14 residues. Germline CDR1 and CDR2: SGDLS and YYNGEE.

The V gene is TRBV29-1, the J gene TRBJ2-3, with a weak D call TRBD2 (6 bases). Between the trimmed V and J ends, which lost 6 bases and 6 bases, there was a span of 13 bases. The CDR3 totals 12 residues. Germline loops: CDR1 SQVTM, CDR2 ANQGSEA. The CDR3 here is CSVGGRSDTQYF. The CDR3 DNA follows: TGCAGCGTGGGGGGACGGTCGGATACGCAGTATTTT.

This clonotype was detected ten times or more. The rearrangement uses TRBV11-2 and TRBJ1-1; D is undetermined. V was trimmed by 5 bases and J by 4 bases, leaving 11 bases between them. Germline V gives CDR1 SGHAT, CDR2 FQNNGV. This CDR3 is 13 amino acids long. CDR3 sequence: CASSQDRATEAFF. CDR3 coding DNA: TGTGCCAGCAGCCAAGATCGGGCCACTGAAGCTTTCTTT.

V usage is TRBV10-2 and J usage is TRBJ2-7, with 9 bases that match TRBD2. V gave up 0 bases and J gave up 4 bases; unmatched junction bases: 4. Germline values: CDR1 WSHSY, CDR2 SAAADI. This CDR3 spans 15 amino acids. CDR3 sequence: CASSESRAGGYEQYF. DNA of the CDR3: TGCGCCAGCAGTGAGTCGAGAGCGGGGGGATACGAGCAGTACTTC.

This clonotype was observed a handful of times. V and J are TRBV2 and TRBJ1-4, with 7 bases matching TRBD1. Per the germline V gene, CDR1 is SNHLY and CDR2 is FYNNEI. V lost 8 bases and J lost 5; bases outside the gene matches: 11. This CDR3 has 15 amino acids. The chain's CDR3 is CASSPHQGENEKLFF. The CDR3 DNA is TGTGCCAGCTCACCACATCAGGGGGAGAATGAAAAACTGTTTTTT.

This clonotype was seen repeatedly, ten times or more. V usage is TRBV6-1 and J usage is TRBJ1-5; 7 bases fit TRBD1. V dropped 5 bases and J dropped 4; count of bases not matched to a gene: 5. In germline, CDR1 is MNHNS, CDR2 SASEGT. The CDR3 spans 14 residues. The CDR3 coding sequence is TGTGCCAGCAGTTGGACAGGATTTAATCAGCCCCAGCATTTT. Translated: CASSWTGFNQPQHF.

The chain couples TRBV2 to TRBJ2-7; D gene ambiguous. The germline V gene has CDR1 SNHLY and CDR2 FYNNEI. The V and J ends lost 5 bases and 5 bases respectively, with 19 bases between them. The length of the CDR3 is 15 residues. The CDR3: CASSFNDGYEDEQYF. Here the CDR3 DNA reads TGTGCCAGCAGTTTCAATGACGGGTACGAGGACGAGCAGTACTTC.

Turning to this clonotype: At one end, the junction sequence differs from germline, possibly due to a read error. The rearrangement joins TRBV28 to TRBJ2-2, with D unclear. From germline, CDR1 is MDHEN and CDR2 SYDVKM. CDR3 size: 10 residues. The CDR3 DNA reads as TGTGCCAATCACACCGGAGAGCTGTTTTTT. This sequence encodes CANHTGELFF.

Points on this clonotype: This may be a read error, as it is one base from a much larger clone. The chain carries TRBV9 and TRBJ2-7, with TRBD1 identical over 7 bases. CDR1 SGDLS and CDR2 YYNGEE come from the germline V gene. CDR3 size: 14 residues. In DNA form, the CDR3 reads TGTGCCAGCAGCCTCACAGGGGACCCCTACGCGCAGTACTTC. This translates into CASSLTGDPYAQYF.